Listed here are 24 T cell receptor beta chains from one sample, sequenced in a study of technical replicates of blood from a handful of donors. Here immunoSEQ multiplex PCR was the method, and the copy in TCRdb shows in-frame clones only, minus some. This sample has fewer than 100,000 clones, with 85% to 95% found just once. The specimen was T cells isolated from PBMCs. All receptors come from a human donor in good health.

The V call is TRBV4-2, the J call TRBJ2-1; 8 bases are a match to TRBD2. The CDR3 length is 14 residues. Per germline, CDR1 LGHNA and CDR2 YNFKEQ. J was trimmed by 6 bases and V by 6 bases; bases with no gene match: 7. The CDR3 spells CASSKRGLVNEQFF. CDR3 DNA: TGTGCCAGCAGTAAGCGGGGGCTGGTCAATGAGCAGTTCTTC.

The chain couples TRBV7-6 to TRBJ2-1, with D perhaps TRBD2 (6 bases). Per the germline V gene, CDR1 is SGHVS and CDR2 is FNYEAQ. The V end was cut by 2 bases, the J end by 10 bases, with 18 bases between. The CDR3 is 15 amino acids. CDR3: CASSLTTGDRLEQFF. DNA of the CDR3: TGTGCCAGCAGCTTAACAACGGGAGACCGTCTCGAGCAGTTCTTC.

The chain combines TRBV16 with TRBJ1-5; 8 bases align to TRBD1. Losses at the gene ends were 0 bases for V and 6 bases for J; bases not matched to a gene: 7. CDR1 is KGHSY, CDR2 FQNENV, per germline. This CDR3 region has 16 residues. The CDR3 DNA is TGTGCCAGCAGCCAATCGGAGACAGGGGTAGGTCAGCCCCAGCATTTT. Protein sequence: CASSQSETGVGQPQHF. Filled out from reference TRBV16 and TRBJ1-5, the complete variable domain reads GEEVAQTPKHLVRGEGQKAKLYCAPIKGHSYVFWYQQVLKNEFKFLISFQNENVFDETGMPKERFSAKCLPNSPCSLEIQATKLEDSAVYFCASSQSETGVGQPQHFGDGTRLSIL.

CDR3 coding DNA: TGTGCCAGCACCCCGACAAACTCTGGAAACACCATATATTTT. The encoded protein is CASTPTNSGNTIYF. This chain connects TRBV2 to TRBJ1-3; D gene ambiguous. CDR3 length: 14 residues. Germline loops: CDR1 SNHLY, CDR2 FYNNEI. Between the trimmed V and J ends, which lost 7 bases and 0 bases, there was a span of 10 bases.

The chain joins TRBV10-2 to TRBJ2-1; 9 nucleotides line up with TRBD2. With V trimmed by 3 bases and J by 0 bases, 15 bases remained unmatched. Germline V lookup: CDR1 WSHSY, CDR2 SAAADI. The CDR3 loop spans 20 amino acids. CDR3 coding DNA: TGCGCCAGCAGTGAAAAGACTAGCGGAAACTTATATAGCTCCTACAATGAGCAGTTCTTC. It translates to CASSEKTSGNLYSSYNEQFF.

The chain carries TRBV7-9 and TRBJ2-7; D not resolved. This CDR3 contains 13 residues. The germline V and J ends were trimmed by 5 bases and 0 bases, with 8 bases remaining between them. Germline V gene data show CDR1 as SEHNR and CDR2 as FQNEAQ (reference sequence). The CDR3 DNA sequence: TGTGCCAGCAGCCGACACCTCTCCTACGAGCAGTACTTC. Amino acids: CASSRHLSYEQYF.

This clone was recorded once. The rearrangement links TRBV7-2 to TRBJ1-2, with D unclear. Germline V gives CDR1 SGHTA, CDR2 FQGNSA. The CDR3 runs 14 residues. The V end lost 2 bases, the J end lost 4 bases, and 11 bases lay between the germline ends. The CDR3 nucleotides are TGTGCCAGCAGCTTAAACAGCCCTGGCTATGGCTACACCTTC. Translating it yields CASSLNSPGYGYTF.

The V and J genes are TRBV4-1 and TRBJ2-5, with TRBD2 identical over 8 bases. This CDR3 is built from 15 residues. The V gene end was trimmed by 2 bases and the J gene end by 5 bases; junction bases not matched to a gene: 7. CDR1 is MGHRA, CDR2 YSYEKL, per germline. The chain's CDR3 is CASSQPFRGGETQYF. For the CDR3, the DNA is TGCGCCAGCAGCCAACCCTTCCGGGGGGGCGAGACCCAGTACTTC.

J is TRBJ2-7 and V is TRBV19, with D perhaps matching TRBD1 (5 bases). Germline assignment: CDR1 LNHDA and CDR2 SQIVND (reference sequence). Deletions cut 3 bases from V and 5 bases from J, with 11 bases between. This CDR3 has 13 amino acids. Written as DNA, the CDR3 is TGTGCCAGTAGTATGCAGGGCTTCAACGAGCAGTACTTC. This encodes CASSMQGFNEQYF.

This clone was counted once. The CDR3 DNA follows: TGTGCCAGCAGCTCTAGCGGGAGGCCCACGGGGGAGCAGTTCTTC. This gives the protein CASSSSGRPTGEQFF. The chain uses TRBV7-9 and TRBJ2-1; 11 bases are a match to TRBD2. The CDR3 has 15 residues. The V and J ends lost 4 bases and 10 bases, in that order; junction bases with no gene match: 9. Germline V lookup: CDR1 SEHNR, CDR2 FQNEAQ (reference sequence).

V is TRBV6-1 and J is TRBJ2-2; D is unresolved. Trimming removed 2 bases from V and 3 bases from J, with 10 bases in between. Germline loops: CDR1 MNHNS, CDR2 SASEGT. The length of the CDR3 is 15 residues. The CDR3 region has the DNA TGTGCCAGCAGTGAACCCGCTTACTACACCGGGGAGCTGTTTTTT. Amino acid sequence: CASSEPAYYTGELFF.

The chain combines TRBV7-3 with TRBJ2-7, with TRBD1 identical over 7 bases. V lost 4 bases and J lost 7; bases outside the gene matches: 10. The germline V gene has CDR1 SGHTA and CDR2 FQGTGA. The CDR3 loop spans 14 amino acids. Here the CDR3 DNA reads TGTGCCAGCAGCTCCGACGACAGGGCGGGTGAGCAGTACTTC. It codes for CASSSDDRAGEQYF.

The rearrangement joins TRBV2 to TRBJ2-1; 7 bases map to TRBD2. From germline, CDR1 is SNHLY and CDR2 FYNNEI. CDR3 size: 12 residues. The ends lost 3 bases at V and 12 bases at J; junction bases unmatched: 5. In DNA, the CDR3 is TGTGCCAGCAGTGAGGGAGGGATTTGGCAGTTCTTC. Translation: CASSEGGIWQFF. Together with reference TRBV2 and TRBJ2-1, the CDR3 gives the full variable domain: EPEVTQTPSHQVTQMGQEVILRCVPISNHLYFYWYRQILGQKVEFLVSFYNNEISEKSEIFDDQFSVERPDGSNFTLKIRSTKLEDSAMYFCASSEGGIWQFFGPGTRLTVL.

This clone was seen just once. The chain has TRBV2 and TRBJ2-3; 9 bases match TRBD2. This CDR3 contains 17 residues. Germline V gene lookup returns CDR1 SNHLY and CDR2 FYNNEI. Trimming cost V 6 bases and J 2 bases; bases outside gene matches: 12. The CDR3: CASRARGGLANTDTQYF. For the CDR3, the DNA is TGTGCCAGCAGAGCTCGCGGTGGACTAGCGAACACAGATACGCAGTATTTT.

The chain's CDR3 is CASRVGSGRNEQFF. CDR3 nucleotides: TGTGCCAGCAGAGTTGGTAGCGGGAGGAATGAGCAGTTCTTC. The chain links TRBV5-4 to TRBJ2-1, with TRBD2 matching 10 bases. V lost 5 bases, J lost 7 bases, and 6 bases stayed unmatched. The CDR3 is 14 residues long. Germline V CDR1 and CDR2: SGHNT, YYREEE (reference sequence).

The chain couples TRBV5-4 to TRBJ2-7, with 12 bases aligning to TRBD1. J was trimmed by 5 bases and V by 3 bases; bases with no gene match: 6. The CDR3 covers 15 residues. Germline-derived CDR1 and CDR2 are SGHNT and YYREEE (reference sequence). CDR3 region: CASSSGGQGAHEQYF. In DNA, the CDR3 is TGTGCCAGCAGCTCCGGGGGACAGGGGGCCCACGAGCAGTACTTC.

The genes are TRBV27 and TRBJ2-2; 8 nucleotides match TRBD1. The germline CDR1 and CDR2 sequences are MNHEY and SMNVEV (reference sequence). The CDR3 runs to 16 residues. J was trimmed by 4 bases and V by 5 bases; bases with no gene match: 9. The CDR3 DNA reads TGTGCCAGCAGTGAATACGGACAGGGCGGCACCGGGGAGCTGTTTTTT. Its translation is CASSEYGQGGTGELFF.

The chain is built from TRBV11-3 and TRBJ2-1; the match to TRBD2 covers 11 bases. V trimming: 1 base; J trimming: 8 bases; junction bases outside the gene matches: 7. The CDR3 is 16 residues long. Germline CDR1 SGHNT, CDR2 YENEEA. The CDR3 protein is CASSLVGSGRGHEQFF. The CDR3 nucleotides read TGTGCCAGCAGCTTAGTGGGTAGCGGGAGGGGGCATGAGCAGTTCTTC. The whole variable domain, remainder taken from reference TRBV11-3 and TRBJ2-1, is EAGVVQSPRYKIIEKKQPVAFWCNPISGHNTLYWYLQNLGQGPELLIRYENEEAVDDSQLPKDRFSAERLKGVDSTLKIQPAELGDSAVYLCASSLVGSGRGHEQFFGPGTRLTVL.

V is TRBV28 and J is TRBJ1-5; TRBD1 matches 10 bases. The CDR3 is 15 residues long. V lost 5 bases to trimming and J lost 5 bases; unmatched junction nucleotides: 6. Germline CDR1 and CDR2: MDHEN and SYDVKM. The CDR3 coding sequence is TGTGCCAGCAGTCTTCCGGGACAGGGGTATCAGCCCCAGCATTTT. Translated: CASSLPGQGYQPQHF. The entire variable domain, with the rest obtained from reference TRBV28 and TRBJ1-5, is as follows: DVKVTQSSRYLVKRTGEKVFLECVQDMDHENMFWYRQDPGLGLRLIYFSYDVKMKEKGDIPEGYSVSREKKERFSLILESASTNQTSMYLCASSLPGQGYQPQHFGDGTRLSIL.

CDR3 nucleotides: TGCGCCAGCAGCCAAGGACAGGGTACCCATTCACCCCTCCACTTT. This encodes CASSQGQGTHSPLHF. J is TRBJ1-6 and V is TRBV4-1, with TRBD1 identical over 7 bases. The CDR3 is 15 residues long. V shed 1 base, J shed 8 bases, and the junction held 5 bases outside the gene matches. CDR1 and CDR2 from the germline V gene are MGHRA and YSYEKL.

This clone came up once. The CDR3 reads CASNPDKAGLYNEQFF. In DNA, the CDR3 is TGTGCCAGTAACCCCGATAAAGCGGGACTTTACAATGAGCAGTTCTTC. This chain connects TRBV19 to TRBJ2-1, with 7 bases fitting TRBD2. The CDR3 consists of 16 residues. V dropped 7 bases and J dropped 4; count of bases not matched to a gene: 13. In germline, CDR1 is LNHDA, CDR2 SQIVND (reference sequence).

In DNA, the CDR3 is TGTGCCAGCGGGGGCGAGACCCAGTACTTC. Translation: CASGGETQYF. The chain combines TRBV7-6 with TRBJ2-5; tentatively, D is TRBD1 (6 bases). The germline V gene has CDR1 SGHVS and CDR2 FNYEAQ. Trimming took off 8 bases at V and 5 bases at J, with 6 bases between the two ends. The CDR3 consists of 10 residues.

This chain uses TRBV28 with TRBJ1-2, with D possibly matching TRBD1 (6 bases). V was trimmed by 3 bases and J by 4 bases, leaving 18 bases between them. This CDR3 contains 16 residues. Germline loops: CDR1 MDHEN, CDR2 SYDVKM. The CDR3 is CASSFLAPGQIYGYTF. DNA of the CDR3: TGTGCCAGCAGTTTTTTAGCACCGGGACAAATCTATGGCTACACCTTC.

V gene TRBV18 combines with J gene TRBJ2-2; 8 bases are shared with TRBD2. Germline V gene data show CDR1 as KGHSH and CDR2 as LQKENI. Trimming cost V 3 bases and J 2 bases; bases outside gene matches: 2. The CDR3 consists of 15 residues. The chain's CDR3 is CASSPSGTNTGELFF. The CDR3 DNA reads as TGTGCCAGCTCACCTAGCGGGACCAACACCGGGGAGCTGTTTTTT.